The source of this T cell receptor (beta chain) is a study of cytotoxic CD8 clonotypes in ibrutinib-treated CLL. Study-level background: The patients comprised 11 relapsed/refractory and about 14 treatment-naive cases, approximately 17 IGHV unmutated. Per sample, productive templates averaged nearly 260,000 and productive rearrangements averaged 94,082. Patients gave response samples after a median about eleven months of treatment, range 6 to 36.

To note about this clone: The antigen is not known.

Here immunoSEQ multiplex PCR was the method, and the copy in TCRdb shows in-frame clones only, minus some. The profile shows 150,000 or so clones, more than 65% of them singletons. Germline CDR1 reads SGHNT; CDR2 reads YYREEE (reference sequence). Deletions cut 3 bases from V and 5 bases from J, with 15 bases between. The CDR3 runs to 15 residues. Study results and limitations: Baseline-level clonality went beyond age-matched healthy donors and moved in step with circulating CD8+ T-cell counts.

Here the sequenced sample was PBMCs, taken after 12 months of ibrutinib treatment. The source is a human donor with chronic lymphocytic leukemia. The chain combines TRBV5-4 with TRBJ2-1, with D possibly matching TRBD1 (6 bases). DNA of the CDR3: TGTGCCAGCAGCTGGGAATTTACAGGGAACAATGAGCAGTTCTTC. It codes for CASSWEFTGNNEQFF.